This T cell receptor beta chain was obtained from a study of blood T cell repertoires in COVID-19. Study at large: Sources were T cells, B-cell-depleted T cells, or PBMCs; the material itself was cDNA or gDNA.

Source study methods: Nucleated cell number was recorded as an estimate derived from reference gene primer amplification. Repertoires were generated with immunoSEQ multiplex PCR, while TCRdb's copy carries only in-frame clones and drops some. V, J and clone size were drawn from that table, and D and trimming were deduced from the DNA. Of 150,000 to 200,000 clones in the sample, roughly 88% are singletons; the top ten hold about 2.5%. The CDR3 runs 13 residues. V lost 3 bases to trimming and J lost 3 bases, with 8 bases between them. The clonotype originates from a man aged 18 to 30 with acute or convalescent COVID-19. The chain is built from TRBV12-3 or TRBV12-4 and TRBJ1-2; D remains unclear. Sample: peripheral blood. The CDR3 spells CASSFSGDYGYTF. The DNA of the CDR3 is TGTGCCAGCAGTTTTAGCGGGGACTATGGCTACACCTTC.